This T cell receptor beta chain comes out of a study of blood T cell repertoires in COVID-19. Study-wide context: Specimens from acute and convalescent COVID-19 originated in the United States, Italy and Spain. PBMCs, B-cell-depleted T cells, or T cells provided the cDNA or gDNA that made up the material.

Original methodology: Reference gene primer amplification gave nucleated cell count estimates. The table came from immunoSEQ multiplex PCR; TCRdb's copy has only in-frame clones and leaves some out. D and trimming come from the DNA, and the V and J calls and clone size come from that table. The sample contains roughly 100,000 clones, 76% of which appear only once. Seattle cases were enrolled at active infection and followed longitudinally. The V gene lost 3 bases and the J gene lost 6 bases, with 17 bases spanning the gap. There are 16 residues in the CDR3. The source is a man at least 80 years old with COVID-19, enrolled during active disease. Sequencing was carried out using peripheral blood. The V and J genes are TRBV23-1 and TRBJ2-2, with D possibly matching TRBD1 (7 bases). TRBV23-1 is given ORF status, its function remaining uncertain. In DNA, the CDR3 is TGCGCCAGCAGTCACGCGGGCAGGGGGGTGTCCGGGGAGCTGTTTTTT. Amino acid sequence: CASSHAGRGVSGELFF.